A selection of T cell receptor beta chains follows, all from one sample in a study of blood T cell repertoires in COVID-19. Repertoires were generated with immunoSEQ multiplex PCR, while TCRdb's copy carries only in-frame clones and drops some. The table records 35,000 to 45,000 clones, roughly nine tenths of them present only once. What was sequenced was peripheral blood. All receptors come from a human donor in a cohort sampled during active COVID-19. CDR3s include the opening cysteine and the closing phenylalanine or tryptophan. The D gene is left open where the match is weak. Clone size is stated in some rows and not others, as once, few, many or a class when expanded.

size: -
J: TRBJ1-2
V: TRBV5-6
D: -
DNA: TGTGCCAGCAGCAGAGACAGGTGGGGCGGCTACACCTTC
CDR3: CASSRDRWGGYTF

size: -
J: TRBJ1-3
V: TRBV7-9
D: -
DNA: TGTGCCAGCAGCTTAGACACTATCCCCGGAAACACCATATATTTT
CDR3: CASSLDTIPGNTIYF

size: -
J: TRBJ2-1
V: TRBV10-3
D: TRBD2
DNA: TGTGCCATCAGTTCGGGAGGTACCGCCCGCAATGAGCAGTTCTTC
CDR3: CAISSGGTARNEQFF

size: few
J: TRBJ2-1
V: TRBV7-2
D: TRBD2
DNA: TGTGCCAGCAGCTTAGGTAGCGGGGGGGGACGGGAGCAGTTCTTC
CDR3: CASSLGSGGGREQFF

size: once
J: TRBJ1-1
V: TRBV3-1/TRBV3-2
D: -
DNA: TGTGCCAGCAGCCAATCAGGAATTATGAACACTGAAGCTTTCTTT
CDR3: CASSQSGIMNTEAFF

size: once
J: TRBJ1-2
V: TRBV4-1
D: -
DNA: TGCGCCAGCAGCCAAGCAATAACGGTCTATGGCTACACCTTC
CDR3: CASSQAITVYGYTF

size: -
J: TRBJ2-6
V: TRBV19
D: -
DNA: TGTGCCAGTAGTCCTCCGGGGGGCGCTGGGGCCAACGTCCTGACTTTC
CDR3: CASSPPGGAGANVLTF

size: -
J: TRBJ1-2
V: TRBV2
D: TRBD1
DNA: TGTGCCAGCGACAGGGAATATGGCTACACCTTC
CDR3: CASDREYGYTF

size: -
J: TRBJ2-1
V: TRBV2
D: -
DNA: TGTGCCAGCAGACAGGACGGATACAATGAGCAGTTCTTC
CDR3: CASRQDGYNEQFF

size: -
J: TRBJ1-2
V: TRBV9
D: -
DNA: TGTGCCAGCACCGACGGGACACTCAATGGCTACACCTTC
CDR3: CASTDGTLNGYTF

size: -
J: TRBJ1-1
V: TRBV19
D: -
DNA: TGTGCCAGTAGTAGAGGACAAGTCATGAACACTGAAGCTTTCTTT
CDR3: CASSRGQVMNTEAFF

size: -
J: TRBJ2-1
V: TRBV6-4
D: -
DNA: TGTGCCAGCAGTGACTCCGGGGGAGTATACAATGAGCAGTTCTTC
CDR3: CASSDSGGVYNEQFF

size: -
J: TRBJ2-2
V: TRBV18
D: -
DNA: TGTGCCAGCTCACCACCCGCAGGGAACACCGGGGAGCTGTTTTTT
CDR3: CASSPPAGNTGELFF

size: -
J: TRBJ2-7
V: TRBV5-6
D: -
DNA: TGTGCCAGCAGCCCCGATGCCGACACCCGGGGGGAGCAGTACTTC
CDR3: CASSPDADTRGEQYF